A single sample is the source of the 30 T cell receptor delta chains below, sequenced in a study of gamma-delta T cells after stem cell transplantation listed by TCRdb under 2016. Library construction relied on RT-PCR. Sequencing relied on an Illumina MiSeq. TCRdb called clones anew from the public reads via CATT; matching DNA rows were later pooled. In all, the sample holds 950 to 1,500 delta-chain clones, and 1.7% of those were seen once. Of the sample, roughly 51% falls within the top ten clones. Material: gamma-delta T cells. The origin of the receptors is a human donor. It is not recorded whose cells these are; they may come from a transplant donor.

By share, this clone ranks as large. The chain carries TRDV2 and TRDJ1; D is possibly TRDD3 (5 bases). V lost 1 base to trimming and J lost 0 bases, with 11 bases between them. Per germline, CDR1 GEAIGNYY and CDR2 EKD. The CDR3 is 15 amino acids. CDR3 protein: CACDTGVSHTDKLIF. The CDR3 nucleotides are TGTGCCTGTGACACGGGGGTTTCCCACACCGATAAACTCATCTTT.

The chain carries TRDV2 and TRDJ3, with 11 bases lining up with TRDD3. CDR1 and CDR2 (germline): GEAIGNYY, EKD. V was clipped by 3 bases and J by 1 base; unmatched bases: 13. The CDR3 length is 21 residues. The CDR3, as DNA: TGTGCCTGTGACGCCGCGGAGGATGGGGGATACGTATCCTGGGACACCCGACAGATGTTTTTC. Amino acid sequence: CACDAAEDGGYVSWDTRQMFF.

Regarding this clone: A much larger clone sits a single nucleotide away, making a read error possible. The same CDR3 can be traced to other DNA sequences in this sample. The CDR3 protein is CACDPLGDKNGKLIF. CDR3 nucleotides: TGTGCCTGTGACCCCCTGGGGGATAAAAACGGTAAGCTCATCTTT. The chain has TRDV2 and TRDJ1; 10 nucleotides match TRDD3. The CDR3 covers 15 residues. CDR1 is GEAIGNYY, CDR2 EKD, per germline. J was trimmed by 11 bases and V by 3 bases; bases with no gene match: 14.

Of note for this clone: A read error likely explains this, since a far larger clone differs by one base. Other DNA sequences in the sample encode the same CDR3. CDR3 coding DNA: TGTGCCTGTGACACCCTCTCTGGGGGACCCCCCCGAGAACACTTCCACAAACTCATCTTT. Translating gives CACDTLSGGPPREHFHKLIF. This rearrangement joins TRDV2 to TRDJ1, with 8 bases lining up with TRDD3. With 0 bases clipped from V and 8 bases from J, the junction kept 25 bases outside the gene matches. CDR1 is GEAIGNYY and CDR2 is EKD in the germline V gene. The CDR3 runs to 20 residues.

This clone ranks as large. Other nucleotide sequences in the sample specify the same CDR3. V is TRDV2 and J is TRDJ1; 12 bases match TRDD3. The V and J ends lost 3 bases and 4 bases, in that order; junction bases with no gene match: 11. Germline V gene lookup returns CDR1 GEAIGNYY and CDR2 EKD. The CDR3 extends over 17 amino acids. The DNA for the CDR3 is TGTGCCTGTGACCAAGTATCTGGGGGATACGCCGTCGATAAACTCATCTTT. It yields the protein CACDQVSGGYAVDKLIF.

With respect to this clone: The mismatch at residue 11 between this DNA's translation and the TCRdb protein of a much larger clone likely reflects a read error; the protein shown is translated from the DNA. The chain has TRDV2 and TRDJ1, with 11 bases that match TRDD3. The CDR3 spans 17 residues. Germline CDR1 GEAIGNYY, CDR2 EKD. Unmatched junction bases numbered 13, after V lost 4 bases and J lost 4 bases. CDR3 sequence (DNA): TGTGCCTGTGATACCGTGGCTGGGGGATACACCGGCGATAAACTCATCTTT. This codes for CACDTVAGGYTGDKLIF.

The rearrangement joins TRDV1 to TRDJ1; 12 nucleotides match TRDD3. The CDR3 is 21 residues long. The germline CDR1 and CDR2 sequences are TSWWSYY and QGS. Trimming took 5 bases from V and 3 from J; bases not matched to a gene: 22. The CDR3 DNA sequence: TGTGCTCTTGGGCTTCTCTCCTGGCCCTTACTGGGGGATACCGGGGCCGATAAACTCATCTTT. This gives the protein CALGLLSWPLLGDTGADKLIF.

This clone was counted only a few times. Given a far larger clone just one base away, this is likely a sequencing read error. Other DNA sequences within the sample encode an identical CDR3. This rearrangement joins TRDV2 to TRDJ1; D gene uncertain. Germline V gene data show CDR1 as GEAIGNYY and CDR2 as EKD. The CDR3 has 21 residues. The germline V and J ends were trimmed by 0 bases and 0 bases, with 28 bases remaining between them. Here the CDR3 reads CACDTLPVESGWKRHTDKLIF. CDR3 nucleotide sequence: TGTGCCTGTGACACCCTCCCCGTTGAGAGTGGGTGGAAGCGCCACACCGATAAACTCATCTTT.

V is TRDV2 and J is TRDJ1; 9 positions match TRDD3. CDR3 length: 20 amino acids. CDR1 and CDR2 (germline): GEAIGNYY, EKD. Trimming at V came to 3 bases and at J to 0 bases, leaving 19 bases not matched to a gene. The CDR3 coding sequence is TGTGCCTGTGACTCCGCGGTGGGGGATAGACCAAAACAGTACACCGATAAACTCATCTTT. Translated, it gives CACDSAVGDRPKQYTDKLIF.

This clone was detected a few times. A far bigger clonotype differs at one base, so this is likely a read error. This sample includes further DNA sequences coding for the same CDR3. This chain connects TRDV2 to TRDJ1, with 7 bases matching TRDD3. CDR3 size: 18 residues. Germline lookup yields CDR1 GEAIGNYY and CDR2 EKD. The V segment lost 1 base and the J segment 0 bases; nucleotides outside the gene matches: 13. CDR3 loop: CACDTVAGGSVDTDKLIF. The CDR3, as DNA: TGTGCCTGTGACACGGTGGCAGGGGGATCAGTGGACACCGATAAACTCATCTTT.

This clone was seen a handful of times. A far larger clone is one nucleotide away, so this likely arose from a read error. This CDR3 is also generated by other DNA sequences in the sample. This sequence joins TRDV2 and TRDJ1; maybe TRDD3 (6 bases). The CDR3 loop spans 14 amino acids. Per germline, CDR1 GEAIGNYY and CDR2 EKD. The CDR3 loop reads CASDKLGDTDKLIF. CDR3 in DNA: TGTGCCTCTGACAAACTGGGAGACACCGATAAACTCATCTTT.

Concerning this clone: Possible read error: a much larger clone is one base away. The CDR3 sequence: CACDTLLSPGATYTDKLIF. CDR3 bases: TGTGCCTGTGACACACTCCTGAGTCCGGGGGCTACGTACACCGATAAACTCATCTTT. V and J are TRDV2 and TRDJ1; possible D gene TRDD3, 5 bases. CDR1 is GEAIGNYY, CDR2 EKD, per germline. The CDR3 covers 19 residues. V lost 1 base and J lost 0, with 23 bases in between.

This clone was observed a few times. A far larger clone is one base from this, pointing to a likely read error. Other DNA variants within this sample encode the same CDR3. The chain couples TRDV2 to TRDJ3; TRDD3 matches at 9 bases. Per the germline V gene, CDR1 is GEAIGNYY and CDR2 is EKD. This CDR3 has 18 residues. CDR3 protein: CACDPTGGDSWDTRQMFF. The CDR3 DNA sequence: TGTGCCTGTGACCCTACTGGGGGAGACTCCTGGGACACCCGACAGATGTTTTTT.

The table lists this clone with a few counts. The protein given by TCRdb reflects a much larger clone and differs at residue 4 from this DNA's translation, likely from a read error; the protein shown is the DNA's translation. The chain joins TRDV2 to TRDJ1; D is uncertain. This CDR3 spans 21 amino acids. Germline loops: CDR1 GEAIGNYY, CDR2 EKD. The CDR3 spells CACNTLPVESGWKRHTDKLIF. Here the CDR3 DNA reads TGTGCCTGTAACACCCTCCCCGTTGAGAGTGGGTGGAAACGCCACACCGATAAACTCATCTTT.

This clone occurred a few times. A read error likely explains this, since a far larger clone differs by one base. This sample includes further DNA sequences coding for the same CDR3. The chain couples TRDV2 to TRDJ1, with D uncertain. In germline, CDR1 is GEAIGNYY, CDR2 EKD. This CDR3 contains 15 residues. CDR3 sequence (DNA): TGCGCCTGTGACACCGTGGAGGGGTTTGGCGATAAACTCATCTTT. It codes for CACDTVEGFGDKLIF.

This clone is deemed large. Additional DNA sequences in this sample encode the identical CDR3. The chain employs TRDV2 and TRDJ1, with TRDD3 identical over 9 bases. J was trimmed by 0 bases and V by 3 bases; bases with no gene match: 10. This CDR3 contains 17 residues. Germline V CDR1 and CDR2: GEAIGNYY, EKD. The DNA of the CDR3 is TGTGCCTGTGACCCCATTAGTACTGGGGGAAACACCGATAAACTCATCTTT. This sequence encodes CACDPISTGGNTDKLIF.

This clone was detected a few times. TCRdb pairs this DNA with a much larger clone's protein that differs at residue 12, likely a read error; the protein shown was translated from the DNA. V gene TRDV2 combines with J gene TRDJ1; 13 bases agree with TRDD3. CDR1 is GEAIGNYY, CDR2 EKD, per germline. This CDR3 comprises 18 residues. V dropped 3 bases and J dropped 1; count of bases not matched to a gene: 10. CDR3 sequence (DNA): TGTGCCTGTGACCCTGTACTGGGGGATACGCGAAGCACCGATAAACTCATCTTT. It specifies CACDPVLGDTRSTDKLIF.

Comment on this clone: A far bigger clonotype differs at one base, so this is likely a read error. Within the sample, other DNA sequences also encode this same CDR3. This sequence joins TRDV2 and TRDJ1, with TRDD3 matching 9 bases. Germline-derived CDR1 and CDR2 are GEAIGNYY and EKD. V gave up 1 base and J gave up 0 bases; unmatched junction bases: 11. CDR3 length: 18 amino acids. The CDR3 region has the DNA TGTGCCTGTGACACGGTAGCTGGGGGATCAGTGGACACCGATAAACTCATCTTT. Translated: CACDTVAGGSVDTDKLIF.

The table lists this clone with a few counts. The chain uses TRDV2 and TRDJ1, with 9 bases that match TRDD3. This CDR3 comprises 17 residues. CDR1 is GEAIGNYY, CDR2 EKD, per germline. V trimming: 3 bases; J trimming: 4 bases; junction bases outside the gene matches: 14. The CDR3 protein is CACDQVSGGCAVDKLIF. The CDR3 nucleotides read TGTGCCTGTGACCAGGTATCTGGGGGATGCGCCGTCGATAAACTCATCTTT.

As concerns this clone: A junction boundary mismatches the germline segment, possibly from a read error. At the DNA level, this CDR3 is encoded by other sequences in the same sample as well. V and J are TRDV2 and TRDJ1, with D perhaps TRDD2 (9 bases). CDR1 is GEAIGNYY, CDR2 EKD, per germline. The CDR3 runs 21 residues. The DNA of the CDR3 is TGTGCCTGTGACCCGATCGGCCTTCCTACGGGGGATGGGGGATCTCCCGACAAACTCATCTTT. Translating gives CACDPIGLPTGDGGSPDKLIF.

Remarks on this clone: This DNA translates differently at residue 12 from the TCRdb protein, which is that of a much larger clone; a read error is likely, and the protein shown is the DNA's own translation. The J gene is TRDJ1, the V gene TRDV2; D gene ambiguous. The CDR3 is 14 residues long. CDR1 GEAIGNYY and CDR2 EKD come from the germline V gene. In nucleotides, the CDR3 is TGTGCCTGTGACCTCCTTTCCGACACCGATAAACCCATCTTT. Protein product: CACDLLSDTDKPIF.

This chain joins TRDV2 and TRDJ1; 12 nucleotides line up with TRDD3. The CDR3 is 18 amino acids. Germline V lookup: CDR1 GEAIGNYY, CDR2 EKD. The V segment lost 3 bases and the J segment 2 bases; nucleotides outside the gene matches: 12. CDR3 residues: CACDPVGLGDTRTDKLIF. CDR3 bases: TGTGCCTGTGACCCCGTAGGTCTGGGGGATACGCGAACCGATAAACTCATCTTT.

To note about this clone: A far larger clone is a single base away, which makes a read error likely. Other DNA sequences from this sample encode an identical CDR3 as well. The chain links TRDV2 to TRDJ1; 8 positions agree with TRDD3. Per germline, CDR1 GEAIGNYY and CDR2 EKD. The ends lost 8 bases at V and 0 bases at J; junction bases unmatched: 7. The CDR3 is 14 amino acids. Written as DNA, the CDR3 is TGTGCCTCCGACAAACTGGGGGACACCGATAAACTCATCTTT. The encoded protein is CASDKLGDTDKLIF.

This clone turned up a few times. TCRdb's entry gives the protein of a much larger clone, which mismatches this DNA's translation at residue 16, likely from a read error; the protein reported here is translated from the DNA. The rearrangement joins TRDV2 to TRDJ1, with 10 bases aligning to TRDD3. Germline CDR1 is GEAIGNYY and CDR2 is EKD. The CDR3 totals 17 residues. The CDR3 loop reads CACDSLTGGLGPDKLTF. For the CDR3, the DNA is TGTGCCTGTGACTCTCTTACTGGGGGATTGGGCCCCGATAAACTCACCTTT.

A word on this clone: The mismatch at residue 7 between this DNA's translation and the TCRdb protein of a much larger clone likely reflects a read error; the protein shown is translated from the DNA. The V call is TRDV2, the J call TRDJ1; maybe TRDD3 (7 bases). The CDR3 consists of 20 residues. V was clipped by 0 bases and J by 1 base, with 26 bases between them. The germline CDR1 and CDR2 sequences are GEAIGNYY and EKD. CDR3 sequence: CACDTVFFLKAGGITDKLIF. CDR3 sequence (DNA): TGTGCCTGTGACACCGTTTTTTTCCTAAAGGCTGGGGGGATCACCGATAAACTCATCTTT.

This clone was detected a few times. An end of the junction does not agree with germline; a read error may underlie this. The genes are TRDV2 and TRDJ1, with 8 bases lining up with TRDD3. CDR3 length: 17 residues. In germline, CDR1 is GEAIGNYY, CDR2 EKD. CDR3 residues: CAYDLLGGKRQIDKLIF. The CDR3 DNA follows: TGTGCCTATGACCTACTGGGGGGTAAGAGGCAAATCGATAAACTCATCTTT.

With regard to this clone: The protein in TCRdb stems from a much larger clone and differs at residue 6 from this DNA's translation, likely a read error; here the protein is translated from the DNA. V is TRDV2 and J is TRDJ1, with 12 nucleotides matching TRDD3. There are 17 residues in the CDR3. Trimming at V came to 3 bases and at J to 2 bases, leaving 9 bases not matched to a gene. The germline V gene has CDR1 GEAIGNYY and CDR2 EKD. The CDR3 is CACDPIGLGDTTDKLIF. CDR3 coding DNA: TGTGCCTGTGACCCCATAGGTCTGGGGGATACGACCGATAAACTCATCTTT.

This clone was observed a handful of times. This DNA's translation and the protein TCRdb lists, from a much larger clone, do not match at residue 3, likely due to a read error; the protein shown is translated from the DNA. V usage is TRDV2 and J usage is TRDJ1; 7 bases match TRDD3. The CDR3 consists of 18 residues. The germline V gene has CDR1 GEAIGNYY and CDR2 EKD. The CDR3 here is CARDNVTSGGIGADKLIF. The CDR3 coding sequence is TGTGCCCGTGACAACGTGACTAGTGGGGGGATTGGAGCCGATAAACTCATCTTT.

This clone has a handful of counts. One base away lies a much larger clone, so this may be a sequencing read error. CDR3 bases: TGTGCCTGTGATAGACTGGACACCGATAAACCCATCTTT. This gives the protein CACDRLDTDKPIF. The rearrangement links TRDV2 to TRDJ1; D is possibly TRDD3 (5 bases). The CDR3 is made up of 13 amino acids. CDR1 is GEAIGNYY, CDR2 EKD, per germline.

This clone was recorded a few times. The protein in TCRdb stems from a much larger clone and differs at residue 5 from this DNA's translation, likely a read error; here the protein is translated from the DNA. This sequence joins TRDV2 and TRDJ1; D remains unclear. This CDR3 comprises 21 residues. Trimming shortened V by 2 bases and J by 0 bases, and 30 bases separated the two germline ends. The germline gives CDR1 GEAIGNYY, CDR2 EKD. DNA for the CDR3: TGTGCCTGTGACATCCTCCCCGTTGAGAGTGGGTGGAAACGCCACACCGATAAACTCATCTTT. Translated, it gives CACDILPVESGWKRHTDKLIF.